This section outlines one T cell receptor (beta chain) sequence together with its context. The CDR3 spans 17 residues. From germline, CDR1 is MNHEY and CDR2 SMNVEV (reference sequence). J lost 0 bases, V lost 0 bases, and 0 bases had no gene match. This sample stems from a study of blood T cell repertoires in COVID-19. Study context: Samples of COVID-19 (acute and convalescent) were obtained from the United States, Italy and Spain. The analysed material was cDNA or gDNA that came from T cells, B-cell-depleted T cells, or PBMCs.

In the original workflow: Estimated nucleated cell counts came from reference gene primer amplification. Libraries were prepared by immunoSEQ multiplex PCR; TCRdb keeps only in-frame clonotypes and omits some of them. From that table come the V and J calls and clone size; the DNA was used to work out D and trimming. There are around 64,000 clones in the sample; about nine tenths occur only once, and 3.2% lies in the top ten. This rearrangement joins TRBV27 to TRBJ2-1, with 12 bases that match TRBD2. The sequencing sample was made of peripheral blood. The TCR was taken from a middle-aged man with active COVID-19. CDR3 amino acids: CASSLSTSGSSYNEQFF. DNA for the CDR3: TGTGCCAGCAGTTTATCGACTAGCGGGAGCTCCTACAATGAGCAGTTCTTC.